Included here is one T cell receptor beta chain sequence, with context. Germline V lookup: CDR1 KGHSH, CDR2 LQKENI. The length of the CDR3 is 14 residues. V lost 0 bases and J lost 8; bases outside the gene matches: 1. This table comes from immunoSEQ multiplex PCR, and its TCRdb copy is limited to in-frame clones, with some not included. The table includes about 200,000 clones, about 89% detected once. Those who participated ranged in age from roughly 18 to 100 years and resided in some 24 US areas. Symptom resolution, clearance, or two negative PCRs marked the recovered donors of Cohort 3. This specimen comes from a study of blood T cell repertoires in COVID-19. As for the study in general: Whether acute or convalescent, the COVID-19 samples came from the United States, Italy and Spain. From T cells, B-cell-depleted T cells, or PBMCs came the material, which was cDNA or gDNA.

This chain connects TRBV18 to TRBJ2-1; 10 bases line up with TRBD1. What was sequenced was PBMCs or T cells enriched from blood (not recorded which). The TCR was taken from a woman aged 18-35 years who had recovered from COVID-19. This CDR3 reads CASSPPGTGDEQFF. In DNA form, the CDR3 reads TGTGCCAGCTCACCACCCGGGACAGGGGATGAGCAGTTCTTC.